This paragraph covers one T cell receptor (beta chain) sequence. Trimming took off 7 bases at V and 0 bases at J, with 15 bases between the two ends. This CDR3 is 15 amino acids long. Germline CDR1 is LNHDA and CDR2 is SQIVND (reference sequence). Per the original data handling: The authors estimated nucleated cell counts from reference gene primer amplification. This table comes from immunoSEQ multiplex PCR, and its TCRdb copy is limited to in-frame clones, with some not included. That table gives V, J and clone size, and the DNA gave D and trimming. The profile covers 200,000 to 250,000 clones, with about 88% appearing a single time and about 2.6% taken by the ten largest. The sample originates from a study of blood T cell repertoires in COVID-19. Study in general: COVID-19 samples from acute and convalescent phases originated in the United States, Italy and Spain. T cells, B-cell-depleted T cells, or PBMCs supplied cDNA or gDNA.

Cohorts were determined from participant-reported clinical history. This TCR came from a woman aged 25 to 39 who had recovered from COVID-19. Material: PBMCs or T cells enriched from blood (not recorded which). The chain uses TRBV19 and TRBJ1-1; D remains ambiguous. CDR3 loop: CASKFIADMNTEAFF. The CDR3 nucleotides are TGTGCCAGTAAGTTTATCGCAGATATGAACACTGAAGCTTTCTTT.